This T cell receptor (beta chain) was recovered during a study of beta chain features in type 1 diabetes. Study-level findings and limits: Lower insertion and higher deletion counts appeared at VDJ junctions in type 1 diabetes patients.

Looked up from germline, CDR1 is GTSNPN and CDR2 is SVGIG (reference sequence). With 5 bases clipped from V and 0 bases from J, the junction kept 9 bases outside the gene matches. There are 16 residues in the CDR3. On this clone itself: The target antigen is unknown.

TCRB transcripts that were expressed got sequenced, as all of the isolated RNA had been reverse transcribed. This table comes from immunoSEQ multiplex PCR, and its TCRdb copy is limited to in-frame clones, with some not included. The sample consists of 600,000 to 650,000 clones, roughly a sixth of them appearing once. Specimen: naive CD4+ T cells from blood. The chain is built from TRBV30 and TRBJ1-4; 7 bases are a match to TRBD1. The receptor comes from a man in his late teens or twenties in good health. CDR3 region: CAWGGTAIATNEKLFF. CDR3 bases: TGTGCCTGGGGGGGGACAGCTATTGCAACTAATGAAAAACTGTTTTTT.